These 30 T cell receptor beta chains originate from one sample sequenced in a study of blood T cell repertoires in COVID-19. Clones were read by immunoSEQ multiplex PCR, and TCRdb kept only the in-frame ones, dropping some. The data show tens of thousands of clones, with roughly 88% seen just once and more than 8.5% held by the top ten. The sample comprised peripheral blood. Receptors originate from a young man with COVID-19, enrolled during active disease.

The chain couples TRBV5-5 to TRBJ1-2; D is uncertain. The V end lost 0 bases, the J end lost 3 bases, and 18 bases lay between the germline ends. Germline V gene lookup returns CDR1 SGHKS and CDR2 YYEKEE (reference sequence). There are 17 residues in the CDR3. The CDR3 coding sequence is TGTGCCAGCAGCTTGGCGGGGTATTCGTTGCTCGACTATGGCTACACCTTC. Translated: CASSLAGYSLLDYGYTF. Combining the CDR3 with reference TRBV5-5 and TRBJ1-2 gives the whole variable domain DAGVTQSPTHLIKTRGQQVTLRCSPISGHKSVSWYQQVLGQGPQFIFQYYEKEERGRGNFPDRFSARQFPNYSSELNVNALLLGDSALYLCASSLAGYSLLDYGYTFGSGTRLTVV.

The chain links TRBV19 to TRBJ2-1; TRBD1 might be the D (5 bases). The V gene lost 3 bases and the J gene lost 9 bases, with 12 bases spanning the gap. Germline assignment: CDR1 LNHDA and CDR2 SQIVND (reference sequence). The CDR3 is 13 residues long. CDR3 DNA sequence: TGTGCCAGTAGTATTTCTCTGCAGGGTGAGCAGTTCTTC. It is translated as CASSISLQGEQFF.

The rearrangement joins TRBV6-4 to TRBJ2-2; tentative D call: TRBD1 (5 bases). The V end lost 6 bases, the J end lost 2 bases, and 10 bases lay between the germline ends. This CDR3 contains 14 residues. CDR1 is MRHNA, CDR2 SNTAGT, per germline. The CDR3 sequence: CASRTDINTGELFF. As DNA, the CDR3 is TGTGCCAGCAGAACGGACATCAACACCGGGGAGCTGTTTTTT.

The chain combines TRBV15 with TRBJ2-3; 7 positions agree with TRBD2. Trimming cost V 5 bases and J 2 bases; bases outside gene matches: 7. This CDR3 has 15 residues. The germline CDR1 and CDR2 sequences are LNHNV and YYDKDF (reference sequence). CDR3 DNA sequence: TGTGCCACCAGCGCTCTAGCGGAGTACACAGATACGCAGTATTTT. This gives the protein CATSALAEYTDTQYF.

The genes are TRBV10-3 and TRBJ1-3; no clear D gene. V gave up 6 bases and J gave up 0 bases, with 3 bases separating them. The germline V gene encodes CDR1 ENHRY and CDR2 SYGVKD. This CDR3 has 12 residues. The CDR3 here is CAIRSSGNTIYF. Here the CDR3 DNA reads TGTGCCATCAGGAGCTCTGGAAACACCATATATTTT.

The chain employs TRBV21-1 and TRBJ1-2; the table's D call of TRBD1 was not tested on the DNA. TRBV21-1 is labeled a pseudogene. The CDR3 runs 17 residues. Written as DNA, the CDR3 is TGTGCCAGCCTCGATAAGGGCAGGGGCCAACCTAACTATGGCTACACCTTC. It is translated as CASLDKGRGQPNYGYTF.

The chain combines TRBV5-4 with TRBJ2-5; 8 bases are a match to TRBD1. V was clipped by 4 bases and J by 5 bases; unmatched bases: 13. Germline values: CDR1 SGHNT, CDR2 YYREEE (reference sequence). CDR3 size: 16 residues. This CDR3 is CASSTTRQGSWETQYF. The CDR3, as DNA: TGTGCCAGCAGCACCACGCGACAGGGGAGTTGGGAGACCCAGTACTTC.

The chain couples TRBV11-1 to TRBJ2-1, with 11 bases lining up with TRBD1. Germline trimming cut 5 bases from V and 7 bases from J; bases unmatched to any gene: 7. Germline loops: CDR1 SGHAT, CDR2 FQDESV (reference sequence). This CDR3 contains 15 residues. The CDR3: CASSPGQGARNEQFF. CDR3 bases: TGTGCCAGCAGCCCCGGACAGGGGGCAAGGAATGAGCAGTTCTTC.

The chain carries TRBV7-2 and TRBJ2-7; TRBD2 is a possible D gene (5 bases). Germline V gene sequence: CDR1 SGHTA, CDR2 FQGNSA. CDR3 length: 13 amino acids. With 1 base removed from V and 6 bases from J, the gap between germline ends came to 10 bases. The CDR3 nucleotides read TGTGCCAGCAGCTTAGGGTGGGCGGGCGAGCAGTACTTC. Amino acids: CASSLGWAGEQYF.

The chain has TRBV18 and TRBJ2-3, with 9 bases lining up with TRBD2. J lost 4 bases, V lost 3 bases, and 5 bases had no gene match. The germline V gene has CDR1 KGHSH and CDR2 LQKENI. The CDR3 extends over 15 amino acids. The CDR3 DNA follows: TGTGCCAGCTCACCGGGACTAGCTCCCCCAGATACGCAGTATTTT. It yields the protein CASSPGLAPPDTQYF.

This clone was seen more than once but under ten times. The chain has TRBV7-3 and TRBJ2-1; 13 nucleotides agree with TRBD2. Germline loops: CDR1 SGHTA, CDR2 FQGTGA. The V segment lost 5 bases and the J segment 7 bases; nucleotides outside the gene matches: 5. CDR3 length: 15 residues. The CDR3 spells CASSPRTSGSNEQFF. CDR3 DNA: TGTGCCAGCAGCCCGCGGACTAGCGGGAGTAATGAGCAGTTCTTC.

This sequence joins TRBV7-2 and TRBJ1-2; the D gene is possibly TRBD1 (6 bases). Germline CDR1 reads SGHTA; CDR2 reads FQGNSA. The length of the CDR3 is 17 residues. Trimming cost V 2 bases and J 4 bases, with 20 bases left between them. In DNA, the CDR3 is TGTGCCAGCAGCTTACAATTCGTGGACAGCGATTTCTATGGCTACACCTTC. It specifies CASSLQFVDSDFYGYTF.

For the CDR3, the DNA is TGTGCCAGCAGTTCGGACAGCTCTGGAAACACCATATATTTT. Protein: CASSSDSSGNTIYF. The J gene is TRBJ1-3, the V gene TRBV28, with D maybe TRBD1 (6 bases). The CDR3 is 14 residues long. V lost 4 bases, J lost 0 bases, and 7 bases lay in between. CDR1 and CDR2 from the germline V gene are MDHEN and SYDVKM.

V usage is TRBV27 and J usage is TRBJ1-2; TRBD1 aligns across 10 bases. J lost 8 bases, V lost 5 bases, and 14 bases had no gene match. Germline V gene data show CDR1 as MNHEY and CDR2 as SMNVEV (reference sequence). This CDR3 is built from 16 residues. CDR3 loop: CASSVNSGTGVLGYTF. CDR3 DNA: TGTGCCAGCAGTGTAAACTCCGGGACAGGGGTTCTCGGCTACACCTTC.

The chain uses TRBV6-2 or TRBV6-3 and TRBJ1-5, with 8 bases identical to TRBD1. This CDR3 region has 15 residues. V lost 3 bases to trimming and J lost 7 bases; unmatched junction nucleotides: 8. The germline CDR1 and CDR2 sequences are MNHEY and SVGEGT. CDR3 in DNA: TGTGCCAGCAGTTATTTGGGGACAGGAGGACAGCCCCAGCATTTT. Translating gives CASSYLGTGGQPQHF.

This rearrangement joins TRBV6-5 to TRBJ1-1; D possibly corresponds to TRBD1 (6 bases). This CDR3 is 13 amino acids long. Germline values: CDR1 MNHEY, CDR2 SVGAGI. Deletions cut 6 bases from V and 11 bases from J, with 19 bases between. The CDR3 reads CASSAPGQPRAFF. Here the CDR3 DNA reads TGTGCCAGCAGCGCCCCGGGACAACCTCGGGCTTTCTTT.

This clone was counted once. This rearrangement joins TRBV10-1 to TRBJ2-5; 11 bases align to TRBD1. Trimming cost V 3 bases and J 5 bases; bases outside gene matches: 5. The CDR3 spans 15 residues. Germline CDR1 WNHNN, CDR2 SYGVQD (reference sequence). The CDR3: CASSEGQGAGETQYF. The CDR3 nucleotides read TGCGCCAGCAGTGAAGGACAGGGGGCGGGGGAGACCCAGTACTTC.

This clone showed up just once. This chain uses TRBV19 with TRBJ1-1; D is unresolved. Germline V gives CDR1 LNHDA, CDR2 SQIVND (reference sequence). The V end was cut by 6 bases, the J end by 0 bases, with 8 bases between. The CDR3 has 13 residues. The CDR3 DNA reads TGTGCCAGTAGAGACGACATGAACACTGAAGCTTTCTTT. Protein: CASRDDMNTEAFF.

The chain joins TRBV27 to TRBJ2-1; D is unresolved. There are 13 residues in the CDR3. V was cut by 4 bases and J by 6 bases, with 10 bases left in between. In germline, CDR1 is MNHEY, CDR2 SMNVEV (reference sequence). This CDR3 reads CASSYSRGNEQFF. The CDR3 DNA is TGTGCCAGCAGTTATAGTCGTGGCAATGAGCAGTTCTTC.

This clone was observed many times. CDR3 DNA sequence: TGTGCCAGCTCTGAAGGGGGCGCAATAAGAGAGACCCAGTACTTC. It codes for CASSEGGAIRETQYF. V gene TRBV19 combines with J gene TRBJ2-5; TRBD1 matches 7 bases. The junction had 14 bases not matched to a gene; V was cut back by 9 bases and J by 4 bases. The CDR3 is 15 amino acids. Germline assignment: CDR1 LNHDA and CDR2 SQIVND (reference sequence).

The chain carries TRBV29-1 and TRBJ2-1; TRBD2 matches 7 bases. V gave up 7 bases and J gave up 12 bases; unmatched junction bases: 18. This CDR3 spans 14 amino acids. The germline V gene encodes CDR1 SQVTM and CDR2 ANQGSEA. CDR3: CSAGTSGTVWGQFF. CDR3 DNA sequence: TGCAGCGCTGGGACCAGCGGGACTGTGTGGGGGCAGTTCTTC.

The chain combines TRBV4-3 with TRBJ1-2; 7 nucleotides match TRBD1. V shed 1 base and J 7 bases; nucleotides not matched to a gene: 3. CDR3 size: 13 residues. The germline CDR1 and CDR2 sequences are LGHNA and YSLEER. The CDR3 DNA is TGCGCCAGCAGCCAAGGCCAGGGGGGTGGCTACACCTTC. Translating it yields CASSQGQGGGYTF.

The chain has TRBV11-3 and TRBJ2-7, with TRBD2 identical over 13 bases. V shed 5 bases, J shed 2 bases, and the junction held 3 bases outside the gene matches. CDR1 SGHNT and CDR2 YENEEA come from the germline V gene. The CDR3 runs 15 residues. CDR3 in amino acids: CASSPGTSGTYEQYF. The CDR3 bases are TGTGCCAGCAGCCCCGGGACTAGCGGGACCTACGAGCAGTACTTC.

The V and J genes are TRBV9 and TRBJ2-5; TRBD2 matches at 8 bases. Germline loops: CDR1 SGDLS, CDR2 YYNGEE. This CDR3 comprises 16 residues. Trimming removed 0 bases from V and 1 base from J; junction bases left unmatched: 5. CDR3 DNA: TGTGCCAGCAGCGTAGGGACTAGCTGGGTCCAAGAGACCCAGTACTTC. It encodes CASSVGTSWVQETQYF.

The chain employs TRBV30 and TRBJ1-2, with 10 bases aligning to TRBD1. The CDR3 spans 13 residues. Germline CDR1 reads GTSNPN; CDR2 reads SVGIG (reference sequence). The trim removed 6 bases at V and 12 bases at J, leaving 13 bases unmatched. The CDR3 loop is CACGRGTGARDTF. The CDR3 DNA reads as TGTGCCTGCGGCCGGGGGACAGGGGCTCGGGACACCTTC.

The gene calls are TRBV6-5 and TRBJ1-2, with 7 bases that match TRBD1. Trimming removed 6 bases from V and 5 bases from J; junction bases left unmatched: 6. Looked up from germline, CDR1 is MNHEY and CDR2 is SVGAGI. The CDR3 contains 13 residues. The CDR3 nucleotides are TGTGCCAGCAGCTGGGGACAGAGTTATGGCTACACCTTC. Protein product: CASSWGQSYGYTF.

This sequence joins TRBV29-1 and TRBJ1-2; 8 bases are shared with TRBD1. Germline V gene lookup returns CDR1 SQVTM and CDR2 ANQGSEA. V gave up 7 bases and J gave up 8 bases; unmatched junction bases: 9. The CDR3 consists of 12 residues. The CDR3 here is CSARQGRRGYTF. CDR3 in DNA: TGCAGCGCAAGACAGGGGCGTAGGGGCTACACCTTC.

This sequence joins TRBV7-9 and TRBJ2-2; maybe TRBD1 (6 bases). The CDR3 has 17 residues. Germline lookup yields CDR1 SEHNR and CDR2 FQNEAQ (reference sequence). V shed 1 base and J shed 2 bases, with 14 bases lying between them. This CDR3 is CASSLDGRGFNTGELFF. DNA for the CDR3: TGTGCCAGCAGCTTAGATGGCAGGGGATTTAACACCGGGGAGCTGTTTTTT.

This chain uses TRBV15 with TRBJ2-5; D is undetermined. With 0 bases removed from V and 4 bases from J, the gap between germline ends came to 6 bases. The CDR3 has 13 amino acids. Germline values: CDR1 LNHNV, CDR2 YYDKDF (reference sequence). The CDR3 sequence is CATSRDQRETQYF. In DNA form, the CDR3 reads TGTGCCACCAGCAGAGATCAGCGAGAGACCCAGTACTTC.

In its sample, this clone was seen many times. This sequence joins TRBV30 and TRBJ2-4, with D possibly being TRBD1 (6 bases). The V and J ends lost 3 bases and 7 bases respectively, with 13 bases between them. The CDR3 totals 13 residues. Germline V gives CDR1 GTSNPN, CDR2 SVGIG (reference sequence). The CDR3 here is CAWSRDTGNIQYF. The CDR3 DNA reads TGTGCCTGGAGCCGGGACACCGGGAACATTCAGTACTTC.